The 10 T cell receptor beta chains below were found in one sample sequenced in a study of cytomegalovirus exposure and HLA in healthy donors. 60 Vbeta and 13 Jbeta primers were used in PCR. The assay was immunoSEQ multiplex PCR, and TCRdb's table has in-frame clones only and misses some. The sample has some 100,000 clones, under 80% seen once; the top ten hold under 4.5%. Sequencing input: PBMCs. Source of these receptors: a woman in her forties or fifties in good health and CMV-seropositive.

V is TRBV5-1 and J is TRBJ1-4; no definite D call. V lost 0 bases, J lost 5 bases, and 5 bases lay in between. The length of the CDR3 is 13 residues. The V gene's germline CDR1 is SGHRS and CDR2 YFSETQ. CDR3 bases: TGCGCCAGCAGCTTGGACAGAAATGAAAAACTGTTTTTT. Translated: CASSLDRNEKLFF.

The chain recombines TRBV19 with TRBJ2-7; a weak D match, TRBD2 (6 bases). V was cut by 3 bases and J by 5 bases, with 11 bases left in between. The CDR3 is 13 amino acids. Germline CDR1 and CDR2: LNHDA and SQIVND (reference sequence). DNA of the CDR3: TGTGCCAGTAGTATTGGAGGGATTGACGAGCAGTACTTC. Protein: CASSIGGIDEQYF.

V gene TRBV7-8 combines with J gene TRBJ2-1; 14 nucleotides match TRBD2. J was trimmed by 8 bases and V by 0 bases; bases with no gene match: 9. CDR1 is SGHVS, CDR2 FQNEAQ, per germline. This CDR3 has 18 amino acids. DNA for the CDR3: TGTGCCAGCAGCTTAGCGGGGGGACTAGCGGGAGAGAGCGATGAGCAGTTCTTC. This encodes CASSLAGGLAGESDEQFF. The full variable domain, with the rest looked up from reference TRBV7-8 and TRBJ2-1, is GAGVSQSPRYKVAKRGQDVALRCDPISGHVSLFWYQQALGQGPEFLTYFQNEAQLDKSGLPSDRFFAERPEGSVSTLKIQRTQQEDSAVYLCASSLAGGLAGESDEQFFGPGTRLTVL.

This chain connects TRBV5-1 to TRBJ2-1; 8 positions match TRBD2. The CDR3 covers 14 residues. Germline V gene sequence: CDR1 SGHRS, CDR2 YFSETQ. V shed 4 bases, J shed 13 bases, and the junction held 13 bases outside the gene matches. The CDR3 DNA reads TGCGCCAGCAGCCTCCCCGGTAGCGGGGCACGCCAGTTCTTC. This translates into CASSLPGSGARQFF.

As to this clone: At one of its ends the junction is not consistent with the germline gene, which may arise from a read error. This rearrangement joins TRBV25-1 to TRBJ2-2, with TRBD2 matching over 14 bases. Germline-derived CDR1 and CDR2 are MGHDK and SYGVNS. The CDR3 consists of 17 residues. The CDR3 nucleotides are TGTGCGAGCAACGGACTAGCGGGGGGCACCCACACCGGGGAGCTGTTTTTT. Amino acid sequence: CASNGLAGGTHTGELFF.

The gene calls are TRBV7-6 and TRBJ2-3; 8 nucleotides align to TRBD2. J gave up 1 base and V 2 bases, and 2 bases lay outside the gene matches. Per germline, CDR1 SGHVS and CDR2 FNYEAQ. The CDR3 has 15 residues. In DNA, the CDR3 is TGTGCCAGCAGCTTACCGACTAGCGGCACAGATACGCAGTATTTT. Amino acid sequence: CASSLPTSGTDTQYF.

The chain is built from TRBV19 and TRBJ2-2; D is perhaps TRBD2 (5 bases). Germline V gene lookup returns CDR1 LNHDA and CDR2 SQIVND (reference sequence). This CDR3 is 15 amino acids long. Trimming removed 0 bases at V and 4 bases at J, with 9 bases between. As DNA, the CDR3 is TGTGCCAGTAGTATAGATAGGGCGGGCACCGGGGAGCTGTTTTTT. Residues: CASSIDRAGTGELFF.

The chain uses TRBV15 and TRBJ2-7; unclear D gene. CDR1 and CDR2 (germline): LNHNV, YYDKDF (reference sequence). There are 12 residues in the CDR3. V dropped 0 bases and J dropped 4 bases, with 4 bases sitting between them. In nucleotides, the CDR3 is TGTGCCACCAGCAGAGAACTATACGAGCAGTACTTC. Encoded protein: CATSRELYEQYF. The full variable domain, with the rest looked up from reference TRBV15 and TRBJ2-7, is DAMVIQNPRYQVTQFGKPVTLSCSQTLNHNVMYWYQQKSSQAPKLLFHYYDKDFNNEADTPDNFQSRRPNTSFCFLDIRSPGLGDTAMYLCATSRELYEQYFGPGTRLTVT.

The chain couples TRBV27 to TRBJ1-4, with 7 bases fitting TRBD1. Germline loops: CDR1 MNHEY, CDR2 SMNVEV (reference sequence). Unmatched junction bases numbered 10, after V lost 2 bases and J lost 10 bases. This CDR3 has 15 amino acids. The CDR3 loop reads CASSLSRNRGGKLFF. The CDR3 region has the DNA TGTGCCAGCAGTTTAAGTAGGAACAGGGGTGGAAAACTGTTTTTT. Filled out from reference TRBV27 and TRBJ1-4, the complete variable domain reads EAQVTQNPRYLITVTGKKLTVTCSQNMNHEYMSWYRQDPGLGLRQIYYSMNVEVTDKGDVPEGYKVSRKEKRNFPLILESPSPNQTSLYFCASSLSRNRGGKLFFGSGTQLSVL.

This chain uses TRBV6-6 with TRBJ2-5; TRBD2 matches at 12 bases. The length of the CDR3 is 14 residues. Losses at the gene ends were 2 bases for V and 8 bases for J; bases not matched to a gene: 3. Germline CDR1 and CDR2: MNHNY and SVGAGI (reference sequence). CDR3 residues: CASSYTSGGLTQYF. In DNA form, the CDR3 reads TGTGCCAGCAGTTACACTAGCGGGGGGCTCACCCAGTACTTC.